This T cell receptor (beta chain) was profiled in a study of blood T cell repertoires in COVID-19 (dated by TCRdb to between 2020 and 2021). A note on the overall study: The collaborator samples originated in the United States, Italy and Spain and spanned the acute and convalescent phases of COVID-19. The dataset comprised deeply sampled blood TCRbeta repertoires from subjects exposed to, actively infected with, or recovered from COVID-19. Where available, HLA class I and class II types were taken from metadata supplied by the sample provider and were not determined by assay-based typing. The prospective study material was composed of cDNA or gDNA derived from T cells, B-cell-depleted T cells, or PBMCs. The samples were drawn from two sources: the first 160 participants of the ongoing ImmuneRACE study, and 1,000 to 1,500 subjects contributed by 6 global collaborators. A de-identified subject ID, COVID-19 status, age in years and sex were almost always included in the sample metadata. The repertoires were released in a freely available public database intended as a resource for research on the immune response to SARS-CoV-2.

Paper-wide results and their limitations: The quantity of clinical and demographic metadata differed by source and by participant and was supplied without curation.

The collaborating institutions used their own protocols to collect whole blood in K2EDTA tubes. Collaborator samples were shipped for TCRbeta analysis as frozen whole blood, isolated PBMCs, or DNA extracted from either sample type. To note about this clone: The antigen it binds to is not known. Base qualities were left out, and no much larger clone turns up one base away.

From the germline V gene (reference sequence), CDR1 is SEHNR and CDR2 is FQNEAQ. From its cysteine to its phenylalanine, the CDR3 spans 15 amino acids. The only DNA kept is the CDR3, 45 bases in frame from the first base. Cut back by 4 bases and 0 bases, the V and J ends lie 12 bases apart. The immunoSEQ Assay, a bias-controlled multiplex PCR, was used to amplify TCRbeta CDR3 regions from genomic DNA. In the paper's pipeline: Nucleated cell counts per sample were estimated from amplification of reference gene primers within the assay. To quantify the absolute abundance of each unique TCRbeta CDR3 rearrangement, sequence reads were collapsed and filtered. For each sample, productive Simpson clonality was calculated as the square root of Simpson's diversity index over productive rearrangements. What TCRdb holds here is the immuneACCESS table cut down to in-frame rearrangements. Part of the clones is not present; checked against another copy, under half of the missing clones reflect an unresolved V gene, and the others are unexplained. That table furnishes V, J and clone size, whereas the DNA furnished D and trimming. This sample comprises 50,000 to 65,000 clones, nearly 90% of them detected only once. The ten top clones hold roughly 3.9% of the sample.

Recombination linked TRBV7-9 to TRBJ1-2; TRBD1 is possibly the D segment (6 matching bases). The sequenced material came from peripheral blood. This receptor was identified in a man between 65 and 79 years old with acute or convalescent COVID-19. The CDR3 has the sequence CASSSMTGSNYGYTF. The sequence in DNA is TGTGCCAGCAGCTCCATGACAGGTTCTAACTATGGCTACACCTTC.